Listed here are 9 T cell receptor beta chains from one sample, sequenced in a study of blood T cell repertoires in COVID-19. Some clones are missing from TCRdb's copy, which holds only in-frame ones; the method was immunoSEQ multiplex PCR. The sample holds about 220,000 clones; around 87% are singletons and the top ten take roughly 16%. Material for sequencing was PBMCs or T cells enriched from blood (not recorded which). The origin of the receptors is a man aged 25 to 45 who had been exposed to COVID-19.

The V gene is TRBV4-3, the J gene TRBJ1-2, with D tentatively TRBD1 (5 bases). The CDR3 runs to 14 residues. Germline CDR1 is LGHNA and CDR2 is YSLEER. The V gene lost 1 base and the J gene lost 3 bases, with 9 bases spanning the gap. The CDR3 DNA reads as TGCGCCAGCAGCCAAGCGGGGGGAGACTATGGCTACACCTTC. Translation gives CASSQAGGDYGYTF.

The chain joins TRBV5-1 to TRBJ1-1, with a possible D match to TRBD1 (6 bases). V was trimmed by 0 bases and J by 3 bases, leaving 24 bases between them. This CDR3 region has 19 residues. Germline V CDR1 and CDR2: SGHRS, YFSETQ. CDR3 residues: CASSLGPKQGLILDTEAFF. The CDR3 DNA sequence: TGCGCCAGCAGCTTGGGCCCTAAACAGGGTTTGATCCTAGACACTGAAGCTTTCTTT.

The chain has TRBV9 and TRBJ2-1; D is undetermined. V was shortened by 3 bases and J by 0 bases, with 19 bases between the two germline ends. The CDR3 covers 18 residues. The germline V gene has CDR1 SGDLS and CDR2 YYNGEE. CDR3 sequence reads: CASSGWAIGQNSYNEQFF. As DNA, the CDR3 is TGTGCCAGCAGCGGGTGGGCGATCGGTCAGAACTCCTACAATGAGCAGTTCTTC.

J is TRBJ2-7 and V is TRBV10-3, with D possibly being TRBD1 (5 bases). The length of the CDR3 is 13 residues. The germline V gene encodes CDR1 ENHRY and CDR2 SYGVKD. Deletions cut 7 bases from V and 2 bases from J, with 12 bases between. CDR3: CAINQDIAYEQYF. The CDR3 bases are TGTGCCATCAACCAGGACATCGCCTACGAGCAGTACTTC.

This chain connects TRBV4-2 to TRBJ2-7, with TRBD1 identical over 7 bases. Trimming cost V 2 bases and J 1 base; bases outside gene matches: 5. Germline values: CDR1 LGHNA, CDR2 YNFKEQ. The CDR3 spans 15 residues. CDR3 nucleotide sequence: TGTGCCAGCAGCCAACTGACAGGGTTTTCCTACGAGCAGTACTTC. Translation gives CASSQLTGFSYEQYF.

J is TRBJ1-5 and V is TRBV4-1; a possible D gene is TRBD1 (5 bases). Germline CDR1 is MGHRA and CDR2 is YSYEKL. Trimming left V 1 base short and J 2 bases short, with 9 bases between. There are 15 residues in the CDR3. The CDR3 spells CASSQVGGGNQPQHF. CDR3 in DNA: TGCGCCAGCAGCCAAGTGGGGGGGGGCAATCAGCCCCAGCATTTT.

The chain is built from TRBV6-2 or TRBV6-3 and TRBJ1-1; D is possibly TRBD1 (5 bases). Trimming took off 2 bases at V and 2 bases at J, with 24 bases between the two ends. This CDR3 has 19 amino acids. Germline values: CDR1 MNHEY, CDR2 SVGEGT. The CDR3 sequence is CASSYGRVEVVIRNTEAFF. The CDR3 DNA reads TGTGCCAGCAGTTACGGCAGGGTCGAAGTAGTAATACGAAACACTGAAGCTTTCTTT.

This chain uses TRBV19 with TRBJ2-5; TRBD1 agrees at 9 bases. The CDR3 totals 20 residues. The J segment lost 5 bases and the V segment lost 3 bases, leaving 22 bases of the junction unmatched. The germline V gene encodes CDR1 LNHDA and CDR2 SQIVND (reference sequence). The CDR3 DNA sequence: TGTGCCAGTAGTATTATGGAAGGTGGACCGACAAACAGGGGGCTTGAGACCCAGTACTTC. Residues: CASSIMEGGPTNRGLETQYF. Combining the CDR3 with reference TRBV19 and TRBJ2-5 gives the whole variable domain DGGITQSPKYLFRKEGQNVTLSCEQNLNHDAMYWYRQDPGQGLRLIYYSQIVNDFQKGDIAEGYSVSREKKESFPLTVTSAQKNPTAFYLCASSIMEGGPTNRGLETQYFGPGTRLLVL.

This clone showed up just once. V gene TRBV29-1 combines with J gene TRBJ2-3; TRBD1 matches at 8 bases. Germline values: CDR1 SQVTM, CDR2 ANQGSEA. The CDR3 is made up of 14 amino acids. J lost 1 base, V lost 3 bases, and 3 bases had no gene match. The CDR3 sequence: CSVDRGQGTDTQYF. As DNA, the CDR3 is TGCAGCGTTGACAGGGGGCAGGGCACAGATACGCAGTATTTT.